The clone carrying this T cell receptor (beta chain) was counted ten times or more. CDR1 is SEHNR, CDR2 FQNEAQ, per germline (reference sequence). This CDR3 has 14 amino acids. V was clipped by 4 bases and J by 8 bases, with 15 bases between them. Molecular barcoding with unique molecular identifiers was used for the TCRbeta library. One entry per CDR3 protein results from TCRdb running MiXCR on the PCR reads. The data hold roughly 350,000 distinct CDR3 sequences, with about a tenth observed a single time. This sample is part of a study of T-cell reconstitution after alpha-beta-depleted transplantation in children.

This sequence originates from a human donor who donated a stem cell graft to a child with acute lymphoblastic leukemia. Sequences were derived from PBMCs from the stem cell graft donor, sampled from the stem cell graft. V is TRBV7-9 and J is TRBJ2-1; D gene uncertain. The CDR3 region has the DNA TGTGCCAGCAGCTCAGCCGGCCTCCCCCATGAGCAGTTCTTC. Translation: CASSSAGLPHEQFF.